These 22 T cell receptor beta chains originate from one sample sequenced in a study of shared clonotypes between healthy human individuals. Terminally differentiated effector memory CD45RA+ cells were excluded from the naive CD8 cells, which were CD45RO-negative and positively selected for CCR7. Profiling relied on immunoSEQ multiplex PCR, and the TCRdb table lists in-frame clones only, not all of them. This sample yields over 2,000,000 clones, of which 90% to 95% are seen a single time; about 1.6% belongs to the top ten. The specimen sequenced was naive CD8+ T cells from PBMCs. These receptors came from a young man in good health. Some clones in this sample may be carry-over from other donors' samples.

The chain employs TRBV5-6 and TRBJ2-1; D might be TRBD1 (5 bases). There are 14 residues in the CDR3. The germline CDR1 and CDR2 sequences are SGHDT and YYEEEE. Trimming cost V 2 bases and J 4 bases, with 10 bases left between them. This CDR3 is CASSFRVAYNEQFF. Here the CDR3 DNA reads TGTGCCAGCAGCTTCAGGGTAGCATACAATGAGCAGTTCTTC.

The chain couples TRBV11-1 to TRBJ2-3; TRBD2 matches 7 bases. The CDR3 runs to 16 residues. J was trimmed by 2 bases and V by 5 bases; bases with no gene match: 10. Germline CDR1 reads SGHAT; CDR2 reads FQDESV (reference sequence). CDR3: CASSPSQGGLTDTQYF. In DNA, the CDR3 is TGTGCCAGCAGCCCCTCCCAGGGAGGGCTCACAGATACGCAGTATTTT. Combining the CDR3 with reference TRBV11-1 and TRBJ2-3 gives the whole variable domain EAEVAQSPRYKITEKSQAVAFWCDPISGHATLYWYRQILGQGPELLVQFQDESVVDDSQLPKDRFSAERLKGVDSTLKIQPAELGDSAMYLCASSPSQGGLTDTQYFGPGTRLTVL.

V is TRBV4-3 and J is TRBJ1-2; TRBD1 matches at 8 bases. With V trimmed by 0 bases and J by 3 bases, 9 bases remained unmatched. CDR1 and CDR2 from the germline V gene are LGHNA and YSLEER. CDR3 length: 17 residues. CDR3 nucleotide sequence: TGCGCCAGCAGCCAAGATTACCCGGGACAGGCAGACTATGGCTACACCTTC. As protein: CASSQDYPGQADYGYTF.

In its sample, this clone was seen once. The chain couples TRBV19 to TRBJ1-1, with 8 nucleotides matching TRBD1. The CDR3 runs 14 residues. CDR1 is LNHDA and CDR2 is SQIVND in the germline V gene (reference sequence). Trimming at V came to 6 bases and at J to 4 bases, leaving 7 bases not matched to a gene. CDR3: CASREQDRATEAFF. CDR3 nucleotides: TGTGCCAGTAGGGAGCAGGACAGGGCCACTGAAGCTTTCTTT.

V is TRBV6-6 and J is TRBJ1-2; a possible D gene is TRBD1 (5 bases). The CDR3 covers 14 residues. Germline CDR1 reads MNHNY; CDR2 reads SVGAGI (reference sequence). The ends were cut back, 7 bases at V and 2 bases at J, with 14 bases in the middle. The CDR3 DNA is TGTGCCAGCACCCCGGACATCCTAAACTATGGCTACACCTTC. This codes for CASTPDILNYGYTF.

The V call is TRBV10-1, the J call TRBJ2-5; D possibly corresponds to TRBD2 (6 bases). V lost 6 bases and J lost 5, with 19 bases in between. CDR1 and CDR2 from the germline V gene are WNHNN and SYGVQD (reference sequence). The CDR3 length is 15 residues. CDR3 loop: CASSDGTTAGETQYF. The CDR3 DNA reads TGCGCCAGCAGCGATGGGACCACGGCGGGGGAGACCCAGTACTTC.

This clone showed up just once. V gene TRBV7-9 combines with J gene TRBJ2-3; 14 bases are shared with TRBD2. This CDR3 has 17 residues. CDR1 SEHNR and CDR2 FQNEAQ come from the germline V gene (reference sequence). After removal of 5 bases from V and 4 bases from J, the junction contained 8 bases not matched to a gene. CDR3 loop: CASSLRLAGGVADTQYF. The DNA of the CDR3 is TGTGCCAGCAGCCTACGACTAGCGGGAGGGGTCGCAGATACGCAGTATTTT.

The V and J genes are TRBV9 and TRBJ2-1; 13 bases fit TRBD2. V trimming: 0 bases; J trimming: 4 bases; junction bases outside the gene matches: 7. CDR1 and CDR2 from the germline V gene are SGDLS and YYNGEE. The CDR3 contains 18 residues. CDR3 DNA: TGTGCCAGCAGCGTAGTTGGACTAGCGGGAGCCAAGTACAATGAGCAGTTCTTC. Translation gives CASSVVGLAGAKYNEQFF.

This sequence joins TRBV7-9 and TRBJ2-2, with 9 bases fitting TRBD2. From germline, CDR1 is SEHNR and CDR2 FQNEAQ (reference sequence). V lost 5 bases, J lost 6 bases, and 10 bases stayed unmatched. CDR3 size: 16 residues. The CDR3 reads CASSILSGSPPGELFF. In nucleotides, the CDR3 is TGTGCCAGCAGCATACTTAGCGGGAGCCCCCCCGGGGAGCTGTTTTTT.

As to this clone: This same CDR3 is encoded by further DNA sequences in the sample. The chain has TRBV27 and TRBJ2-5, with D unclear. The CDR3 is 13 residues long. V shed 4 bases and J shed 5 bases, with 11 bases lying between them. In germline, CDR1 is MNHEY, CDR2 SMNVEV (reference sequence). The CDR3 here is CASSSYRGETQYF. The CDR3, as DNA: TGTGCCAGCAGTTCATACCGAGGCGAGACCCAGTACTTC.

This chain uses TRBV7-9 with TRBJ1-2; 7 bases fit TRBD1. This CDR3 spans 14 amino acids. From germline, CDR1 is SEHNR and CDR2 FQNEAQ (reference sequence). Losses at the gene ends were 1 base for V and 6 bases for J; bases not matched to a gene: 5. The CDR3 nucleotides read TGTGCCAGCAGCTTAGAGGTCAGGGGGGATGGCTACACCTTC. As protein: CASSLEVRGDGYTF.

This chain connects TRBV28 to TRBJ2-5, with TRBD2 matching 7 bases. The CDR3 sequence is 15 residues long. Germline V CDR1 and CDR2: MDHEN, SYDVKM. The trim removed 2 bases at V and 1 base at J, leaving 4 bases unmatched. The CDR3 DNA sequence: TGTGCCAGCAGTTTAACCGGGACTACCCAAGAGACCCAGTACTTC. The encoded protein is CASSLTGTTQETQYF.

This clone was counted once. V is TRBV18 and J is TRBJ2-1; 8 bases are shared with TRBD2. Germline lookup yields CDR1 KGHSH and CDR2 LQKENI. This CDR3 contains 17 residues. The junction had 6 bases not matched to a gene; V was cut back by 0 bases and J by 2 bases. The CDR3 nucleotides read TGTGCCAGCTCACCACCGGTGCTGCGGGGGGCCTACAATGAGCAGTTCTTC. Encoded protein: CASSPPVLRGAYNEQFF.

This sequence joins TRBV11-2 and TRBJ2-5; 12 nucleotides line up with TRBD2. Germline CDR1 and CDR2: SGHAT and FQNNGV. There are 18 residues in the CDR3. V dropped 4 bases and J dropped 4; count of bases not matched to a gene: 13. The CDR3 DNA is TGTGCCAGCAGCTCGCCGACTAGCGGGAGAGTCCCAGGAGAGACCCAGTACTTC. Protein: CASSSPTSGRVPGETQYF.

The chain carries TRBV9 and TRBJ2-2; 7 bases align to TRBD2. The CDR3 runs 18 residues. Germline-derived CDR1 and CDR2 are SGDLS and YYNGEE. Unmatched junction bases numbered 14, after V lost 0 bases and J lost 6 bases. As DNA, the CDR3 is TGTGCCAGCAGCGTAGGCCCTCGAGAGGGAGGGCCGGCCGGGGAGCTGTTTTTT. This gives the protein CASSVGPREGGPAGELFF.

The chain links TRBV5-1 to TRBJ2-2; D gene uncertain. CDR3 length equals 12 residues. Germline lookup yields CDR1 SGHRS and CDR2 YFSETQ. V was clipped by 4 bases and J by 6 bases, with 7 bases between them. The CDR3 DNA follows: TGCGCCAGCAGCCCGGACCCCGGGGAGCTGTTTTTT. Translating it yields CASSPDPGELFF.

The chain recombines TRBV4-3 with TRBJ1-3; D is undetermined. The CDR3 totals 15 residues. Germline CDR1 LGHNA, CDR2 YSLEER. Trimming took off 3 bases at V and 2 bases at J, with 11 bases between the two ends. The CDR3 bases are TGCGCCAGCAGCCAGGCTGACAACGCTGGAAACACCATATATTTT. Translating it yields CASSQADNAGNTIYF.

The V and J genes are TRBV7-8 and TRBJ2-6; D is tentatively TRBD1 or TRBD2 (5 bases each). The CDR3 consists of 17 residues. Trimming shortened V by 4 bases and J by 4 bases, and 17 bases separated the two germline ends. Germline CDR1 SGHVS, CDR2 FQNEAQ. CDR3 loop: CASSWVGTAYGANVLTF. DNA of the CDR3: TGTGCCAGCAGCTGGGTGGGGACCGCCTACGGGGCCAACGTCCTGACTTTC.

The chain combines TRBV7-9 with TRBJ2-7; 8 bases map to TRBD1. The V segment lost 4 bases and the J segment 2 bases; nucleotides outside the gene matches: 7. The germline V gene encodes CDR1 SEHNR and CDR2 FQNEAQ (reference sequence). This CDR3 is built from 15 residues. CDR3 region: CASSSPGQAPYEQYF. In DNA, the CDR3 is TGTGCCAGCAGCTCTCCGGGACAGGCCCCCTACGAGCAGTACTTC. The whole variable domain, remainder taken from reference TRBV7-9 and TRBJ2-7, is DTGVSQNPRHKITKRGQNVTFRCDPISEHNRLYWYRQTLGQGPEFLTYFQNEAQLEKSRLLSDRFSAERPKGSFSTLEIQRTEQGDSAMYLCASSSPGQAPYEQYFGPGTRLTVT.

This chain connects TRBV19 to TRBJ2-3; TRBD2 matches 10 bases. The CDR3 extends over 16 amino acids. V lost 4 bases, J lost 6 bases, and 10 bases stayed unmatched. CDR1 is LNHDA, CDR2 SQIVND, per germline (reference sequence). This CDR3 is CASSSGLAANWDTQYF. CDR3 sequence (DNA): TGTGCCAGTAGTAGTGGACTAGCGGCCAATTGGGATACGCAGTATTTT.

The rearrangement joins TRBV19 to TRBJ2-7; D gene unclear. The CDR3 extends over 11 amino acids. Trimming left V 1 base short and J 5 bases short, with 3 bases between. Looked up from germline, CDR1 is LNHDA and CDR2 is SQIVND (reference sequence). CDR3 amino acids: CASSIANEQYF. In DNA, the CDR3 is TGTGCCAGTAGTATAGCGAACGAGCAGTACTTC.

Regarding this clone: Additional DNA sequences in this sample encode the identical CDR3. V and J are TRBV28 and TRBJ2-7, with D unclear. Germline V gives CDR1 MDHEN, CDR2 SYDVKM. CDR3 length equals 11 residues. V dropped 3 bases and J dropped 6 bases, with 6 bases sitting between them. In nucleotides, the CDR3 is TGTGCCAGCAGTTTTGGTACCGAGCAGTACTTC. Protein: CASSFGTEQYF.